This entry lists 23 T cell receptor beta chains sequenced from one sample in a study of cytomegalovirus exposure and HLA in healthy donors. Here immunoSEQ multiplex PCR was the method, and the copy in TCRdb shows in-frame clones only, minus some. The data hold 200,000 to 250,000 clones, with roughly 80% observed a single time. The sequenced material came from PBMCs. Receptor source: a woman between 18 and 29 years old in good health and CMV-seronegative.

The J gene is TRBJ1-3, the V gene TRBV30; D is unresolved. Germline V gene sequence: CDR1 GTSNPN, CDR2 SVGIG (reference sequence). Trimming removed 2 bases from V and 12 bases from J, with 17 bases in between. The CDR3 spans 13 residues. CDR3 sequence: CAWSFIIRRDIYF. The CDR3 bases are TGTGCCTGGAGTTTCATCATCCGCCGGGACATATATTTT.

The chain couples TRBV29-1 to TRBJ1-2; 10 bases match TRBD1. Germline V gene lookup returns CDR1 SQVTM and CDR2 ANQGSEA. The CDR3 has 14 amino acids. The trim removed 7 bases at V and 5 bases at J, leaving 10 bases unmatched. CDR3 protein: CSDLTGGVQYGYTF. The CDR3 bases are TGCAGCGATCTGACAGGGGGCGTACAATATGGCTACACCTTC.

The chain is built from TRBV5-6 and TRBJ1-2; 12 bases agree with TRBD1. Germline V gene sequence: CDR1 SGHDT, CDR2 YYEEEE. J lost 8 bases, V lost 4 bases, and 9 bases had no gene match. The CDR3 contains 15 residues. CDR3 in DNA: TGTGCCAGCAGCCAGGAGGGGACAGGGGGCCTGGGCTACACCTTC. Translating it yields CASSQEGTGGLGYTF.

The chain couples TRBV6-1 to TRBJ1-5; TRBD1 matches 7 bases. Germline V gene lookup returns CDR1 MNHNS and CDR2 SASEGT. The junction had 7 bases not matched to a gene; V was cut back by 3 bases and J by 5 bases. CDR3 length: 15 residues. The CDR3 reads CASSDLDRVDQPQHF. Written as DNA, the CDR3 is TGTGCCAGCAGTGATCTTGACAGGGTCGATCAGCCCCAGCATTTT.

This CDR3 reads CASSYQVDQPQHF. The CDR3 DNA sequence: TGTGCCAGCAGTTACCAGGTAGATCAGCCCCAGCATTTT. The chain uses TRBV6-5 and TRBJ1-5; D gene uncertain. V was clipped by 2 bases and J by 5 bases, with 7 bases between them. The CDR3 runs to 13 residues. Germline V gene data show CDR1 as MNHEY and CDR2 as SVGAGI.

The chain joins TRBV11-2 to TRBJ1-1, with TRBD1 identical over 9 bases. The CDR3 length is 14 residues. Germline V gene lookup returns CDR1 SGHAT and CDR2 FQNNGV. Unmatched junction bases numbered 9, after V lost 5 bases and J lost 8 bases. In DNA form, the CDR3 reads TGTGCCAGCAGCCAAATGCCCGGGACAGGGGAAGCTTTCTTT. This codes for CASSQMPGTGEAFF. Using reference TRBV11-2 and TRBJ1-1 for the parts outside the CDR3, the full variable domain is EAGVAQSPRYKIIEKRQSVAFWCNPISGHATLYWYQQILGQGPKLLIQFQNNGVVDDSQLPKDRFSAERLKGVDSTLKIQPAKLEDSAVYLCASSQMPGTGEAFFGQGTRLTVV.

The chain couples TRBV29-1 to TRBJ2-1; D is unclear. CDR3 size: 12 residues. Germline V gives CDR1 SQVTM, CDR2 ANQGSEA. V was pared by 7 bases and J by 4 bases, with 11 bases between. This chain's CDR3 is CSALHLYNEQFF. In DNA form, the CDR3 reads TGCAGCGCCCTCCATCTGTACAATGAGCAGTTCTTC.

This chain joins TRBV19 and TRBJ1-5; D ambiguous. This CDR3 spans 13 amino acids. Germline assignment: CDR1 LNHDA and CDR2 SQIVND (reference sequence). V lost 8 bases and J lost 0, with 8 bases in between. The CDR3 bases are TGTGCCAGTGCTTTCAATAGCAATCAGCCCCAGCATTTT. This codes for CASAFNSNQPQHF.

The V gene is TRBV19, the J gene TRBJ2-1; a weak D match, TRBD2 (6 bases). CDR1 is LNHDA, CDR2 SQIVND, per germline (reference sequence). V was clipped by 8 bases and J by 0 bases, with 17 bases between them. CDR3 length: 16 residues. The DNA for the CDR3 is TGTGCCAGTGGGGGAGGTCAGGAGAGCTCCTACAATGAGCAGTTCTTC. It codes for CASGGGQESSYNEQFF. Full variable domain (outside the CDR3, taken from reference TRBV19 and TRBJ2-1): DGGITQSPKYLFRKEGQNVTLSCEQNLNHDAMYWYRQDPGQGLRLIYYSQIVNDFQKGDIAEGYSVSREKKESFPLTVTSAQKNPTAFYLCASGGGQESSYNEQFFGPGTRLTVL.

In DNA form, the CDR3 reads TGTGCCAGCAGTGAGGGGAGGGGTACTGGTCAGCCCCAGCATTTT. Its translation is CASSEGRGTGQPQHF. The gene calls are TRBV2 and TRBJ1-5, with a possible D match to TRBD1 (5 bases). The germline V and J ends were trimmed by 3 bases and 6 bases, with 15 bases remaining between them. Germline V gene lookup returns CDR1 SNHLY and CDR2 FYNNEI. The CDR3 runs to 15 residues. The full variable domain, in which reference TRBV2 and TRBJ1-5 provide the parts outside the CDR3, is EPEVTQTPSHQVTQMGQEVILRCVPISNHLYFYWYRQILGQKVEFLVSFYNNEISEKSEIFDDQFSVERPDGSNFTLKIRSTKLEDSAMYFCASSEGRGTGQPQHFGDGTRLSIL.

The DNA for the CDR3 is TGTGCCAGCGGGGGGGCTGGGGCCAACGTCCTGACTTTC. Translated: CASGGAGANVLTF. The chain recombines TRBV6-1 with TRBJ2-6, with 7 bases identical to TRBD2. The CDR3 loop spans 13 amino acids. Germline-derived CDR1 and CDR2 are MNHNS and SASEGT. V was clipped by 8 bases and J by 2 bases; unmatched bases: 0.

The CDR3 region has the DNA TGTGCCAGCAGCTATGCGGGGACTAGCGATAATGAGCAGTTCTTC. Residues: CASSYAGTSDNEQFF. The chain is built from TRBV28 and TRBJ2-1, with 10 bases aligning to TRBD2. The CDR3 contains 15 residues. Germline V gives CDR1 MDHEN, CDR2 SYDVKM. V was clipped by 6 bases and J by 7 bases; unmatched bases: 9.

For the CDR3, the DNA is TGTGCCAGCAGTGACTTTGGAGGGGGTTATGAAAAACTGTTTTTT. Translated, it gives CASSDFGGGYEKLFF. The chain couples TRBV25-1 to TRBJ1-4; D is possibly TRBD1 (6 bases). This CDR3 is built from 15 residues. Germline CDR1 and CDR2: MGHDK and SYGVNS. The V and J ends lost 3 bases and 6 bases respectively, with 14 bases between them.

V and J are TRBV18 and TRBJ1-1, with D maybe TRBD1 (5 bases). The CDR3 contains 14 residues. Trimming took 3 bases from V and 2 from J, leaving 10 bases between them. From germline, CDR1 is KGHSH and CDR2 LQKENI. The chain's CDR3 is CASSPSGGNTEAFF. In DNA form, the CDR3 reads TGTGCCAGCTCACCCTCGGGGGGTAACACTGAAGCTTTCTTT.

V and J are TRBV10-3 and TRBJ2-7; a possible D gene is TRBD2 (5 bases). V dropped 6 bases and J dropped 0 bases, with 12 bases sitting between them. The CDR3 is 14 residues long. Per germline, CDR1 ENHRY and CDR2 SYGVKD. CDR3 nucleotides: TGTGCCATCAGCGAGGCGGAGGCCTCCTACGAGCAGTACTTC. This encodes CAISEAEASYEQYF.

The CDR3, as DNA: TGTGCCAGCAGCGTAGGGGGGGCTGGCTATGGCTACACCTTC. The encoded protein is CASSVGGAGYGYTF. The chain couples TRBV9 to TRBJ1-2; weak D call: TRBD1 (6 bases). V lost 0 bases and J 4 bases, leaving 10 bases between the germline ends. This CDR3 comprises 14 residues. Germline-derived CDR1 and CDR2 are SGDLS and YYNGEE.

The chain carries TRBV6-1 and TRBJ2-3, with 9 nucleotides matching TRBD1. The CDR3 totals 14 residues. Germline loops: CDR1 MNHNS, CDR2 SASEGT. Unmatched junction bases numbered 4, after V lost 6 bases and J lost 3 bases. The CDR3 bases are TGTGCCAGCAGGGACAGGGGTAAGACAGATACGCAGTATTTT. This translates into CASRDRGKTDTQYF.

This clone was found a few times. This chain uses TRBV4-1 with TRBJ1-2; D is ambiguous. V was pared by 4 bases and J by 2 bases, with 8 bases between. The CDR3 runs 13 residues. Germline CDR1 and CDR2: MGHRA and YSYEKL. CDR3 sequence: CASSPELNYGYTF. The CDR3 coding sequence is TGCGCCAGCAGCCCTGAACTAAACTATGGCTACACCTTC.

This rearrangement joins TRBV2 to TRBJ1-6; 12 bases match TRBD1. This CDR3 has 16 amino acids. Germline CDR1 is SNHLY and CDR2 is FYNNEI. V was pared by 6 bases and J by 6 bases, with 6 bases of the junction left unmatched. CDR3 protein: CASRAGQGAGNSPLHF. CDR3 nucleotides: TGTGCCAGCAGAGCGGGACAGGGGGCAGGTAATTCACCCCTCCACTTT.

V usage is TRBV5-8 and J usage is TRBJ1-1, with D hard to call. Between the trimmed V and J ends, which lost 0 bases and 4 bases, there was a span of 1 base. CDR1 and CDR2 (germline): SGHTS, YDEGEE. This CDR3 contains 11 residues. Here the CDR3 DNA reads TGTGCCAGCAGCTTGGGCACTGAAGCTTTCTTT. It yields the protein CASSLGTEAFF.

The chain recombines TRBV6-5 with TRBJ1-3, with D tentatively TRBD1 (6 bases). This CDR3 contains 15 residues. Germline CDR1 is MNHEY and CDR2 is SVGAGI. With 6 bases removed from V and 3 bases from J, the gap between germline ends came to 15 bases. The CDR3 sequence: CASRTGFAYGNTIYF. The CDR3 nucleotides are TGTGCCAGCAGAACAGGGTTCGCTTATGGAAACACCATATATTTT.

The genes are TRBV7-9 and TRBJ1-2; maybe TRBD1 (5 bases). Deletions cut 5 bases from V and 3 bases from J, with 19 bases between. Germline V gives CDR1 SEHNR, CDR2 FQNEAQ (reference sequence). The CDR3 sequence is 16 residues long. Here the CDR3 reads CASSERLGVGHYGYTF. CDR3 DNA: TGTGCCAGCAGCGAACGTCTGGGGGTTGGGCACTATGGCTACACCTTC.

This clone came up once. The chain carries TRBV28 and TRBJ1-2, with unresolved D. The V gene's germline CDR1 is MDHEN and CDR2 SYDVKM. There are 15 residues in the CDR3. Trimming left V 7 bases short and J 3 bases short, with 18 bases between. Written as DNA, the CDR3 is TGTGCCAGCACCCCGGGAGGAGGTCAGGACTATGGCTACACCTTC. This translates into CASTPGGGQDYGYTF.